This T cell receptor (beta chain) was captured by sequencing in a study of tumor-infiltrating lymphocytes in primary liver carcinoma. Both RNA and DNA were isolated together from about 21-30 mg of bulk tissue that had not been sorted. A constant-region primer primed TCR beta cDNA synthesis from roughly 500 ng of total RNA. Construction of TCR beta libraries relied on three successive nested multiplex PCR rounds employing slightly modified ARM-PCR. TRBV1-TRBV30 forward primers and a C-beta reverse primer were used in the first two PCR rounds, which each ran for about 10 cycles. TCRdb re-called the multiplex PCR reads with MiXCR, one entry per CDR3 protein. The data contain around 70,000 distinct CDR3 sequences, 55% to 75% of them singletons. Trimming stripped 11 bases from V and 5 bases from J, with 18 bases between. The CDR3 covers 14 residues. The germline V gene has CDR1 MNHNS and CDR2 SASEGT.

This TCR was sampled from a man in his forties with primary liver carcinoma and hepatitis B virus infection. The chain has TRBV6-1 and TRBJ1-4; a weak D match, TRBD1 (5 bases). Specimen: liver tumor tissue from sampling region 4. Subset reported: tumor region T4, right-lateral pole. The CDR3 protein is CAGGGEGANEKLFF. The DNA of the CDR3 is TGTGCCGGCGGTGGGGAAGGGGCGAATGAAAAACTGTTTTTT.